The clone carrying this T cell receptor (beta chain) was seen only once. Its antigen is unidentified. This specimen belongs to a study of cytomegalovirus exposure and HLA in healthy donors. Whole-study results and caveats: The records held CMV serostatus as the only immune exposure information. TCR sequences were mostly rare, though some public TCRs occurred in many donors. A later analysis found that most CMV-associated TCR beta chains appeared HLA-restricted.

It was with 60 Vbeta and 13 Jbeta primers that the PCR ran. Measured with immunoSEQ multiplex PCR; TCRdb has only the in-frame clones, and not every one. Seen here are 140,000 to 150,000 clones, 80% observed once, and the top ten hold less than 3.5%. The CDR3 extends over 15 amino acids. The germline V gene has CDR1 MDHEN and CDR2 SYDVKM. The V segment lost 4 bases and the J segment 6 bases; nucleotides outside the gene matches: 10. The sequence was collected from a woman under 40 in good health and CMV-seronegative. This chain joins TRBV28 and TRBJ2-3; 7 nucleotides line up with TRBD2. Sequencing used PBMCs. The CDR3 reads CASSYGLVEADTQYF. CDR3 DNA sequence: TGTGCCAGCAGTTACGGACTAGTAGAGGCGGATACGCAGTATTTT.